Each of the 19 T cell receptor beta chains below was sequenced from the same sample in a study of shared clonotypes between healthy human individuals. Sequencing used immunoSEQ multiplex PCR; TCRdb keeps in-frame clones, though not all of them. Here the sample spans about 2.2 million clones, over 85% being singletons. The naive CD8 population came from CD45RO-negative cells selected for CCR7, without terminally differentiated effector memory CD45RA+ cells. Sequences were obtained from naive CD8+ T cells from PBMCs. The receptors were gathered from a man aged 18 to 35 in good health. Some clones in this sample may be carry-over from other donors' samples.

There are a few counts of this clone. The chain uses TRBV6-5 and TRBJ1-5, with D tentatively TRBD1 (5 bases). V shed 6 bases and J shed 0 bases, with 9 bases lying between them. The CDR3 covers 14 residues. Germline values: CDR1 MNHEY, CDR2 SVGAGI. The DNA of the CDR3 is TGTGCCAGCAGCCCCAGGGTTAGCAATCAGCCCCAGCATTTT. This gives the protein CASSPRVSNQPQHF.

The chain combines TRBV19 with TRBJ2-1, with D possibly TRBD2 on 5 matching bases. The CDR3 is made up of 11 amino acids. The V end was cut by 11 bases, the J end by 5 bases, with 10 bases between. Germline CDR1 reads LNHDA; CDR2 reads SQIVND (reference sequence). Here the CDR3 reads CAAAENNEQFF. CDR3 coding DNA: TGTGCCGCAGCGGAGAACAATGAGCAGTTCTTC. Looking up the rest from reference TRBV19 and TRBJ2-1 gives the full variable domain: DGGITQSPKYLFRKEGQNVTLSCEQNLNHDAMYWYRQDPGQGLRLIYYSQIVNDFQKGDIAEGYSVSREKKESFPLTVTSAQKNPTAFYLCAAAENNEQFFGPGTRLTVL.

The genes are TRBV19 and TRBJ1-1; 8 bases match TRBD1. The CDR3 runs 15 residues. The ends lost 4 bases at V and 1 base at J; junction bases unmatched: 5. Looked up from germline, CDR1 is LNHDA and CDR2 is SQIVND (reference sequence). CDR3 coding DNA: TGTGCCAGTAGTACAAAGACAGGGGCGAACACTGAAGCTTTCTTT. Amino acid sequence: CASSTKTGANTEAFF.

This chain joins TRBV7-9 and TRBJ1-1; TRBD1 might be the D (5 bases). Germline V gene sequence: CDR1 SEHNR, CDR2 FQNEAQ (reference sequence). This CDR3 spans 13 amino acids. Between the trimmed V and J ends, which lost 11 bases and 1 base, there was a span of 14 bases. CDR3 nucleotides: TGTGCCTCGGAGGGGTTCAGGAACACTGAAGCTTTCTTT. As protein: CASEGFRNTEAFF.

This sequence joins TRBV2 and TRBJ2-1; 12 bases fit TRBD2. The CDR3 length is 16 residues. Germline lookup yields CDR1 SNHLY and CDR2 FYNNEI. The V and J ends lost 1 base and 8 bases, in that order; junction bases with no gene match: 6. DNA of the CDR3: TGTGCCAGCAGTGAAGGACTAGCGGGAGTATTACATGAGCAGTTCTTC. Its translation: CASSEGLAGVLHEQFF. The variable domain in full, with the rest retrieved from reference TRBV2 and TRBJ2-1, is EPEVTQTPSHQVTQMGQEVILRCVPISNHLYFYWYRQILGQKVEFLVSFYNNEISEKSEIFDDQFSVERPDGSNFTLKIRSTKLEDSAMYFCASSEGLAGVLHEQFFGPGTRLTVL.

The genes are TRBV11-2 and TRBJ2-7; D unclear. The V end was cut by 5 bases, the J end by 3 bases, with 8 bases between. Germline lookup yields CDR1 SGHAT and CDR2 FQNNGV. The CDR3 has 12 amino acids. CDR3 bases: TGTGCCAGCAGCCCGAGCCTCTACGAGCAGTACTTC. Amino acid sequence: CASSPSLYEQYF.

The chain couples TRBV27 to TRBJ2-3; D not resolved. The V gene lost 5 bases and the J gene lost 3 bases, with 15 bases spanning the gap. The V gene's germline CDR1 is MNHEY and CDR2 SMNVEV (reference sequence). There are 15 residues in the CDR3. The CDR3, as DNA: TGTGCCAGCAGTCTGCTTCGGAGTCGAACAGATACGCAGTATTTT. This sequence encodes CASSLLRSRTDTQYF.

The V gene is TRBV10-1, the J gene TRBJ2-7; 7 bases agree with TRBD1. V dropped 7 bases and J dropped 2; count of bases not matched to a gene: 5. The CDR3 length is 13 residues. Germline assignment: CDR1 WNHNN and CDR2 SYGVQD (reference sequence). CDR3 nucleotide sequence: TGCGCCAGCACCAGACAGGGCCCCTACGAGCAGTACTTC. This sequence encodes CASTRQGPYEQYF.

A remark on this clone: The same CDR3 is also encoded by other DNA sequences in this sample. This chain connects TRBV5-1 to TRBJ1-1; TRBD1 agrees at 10 bases. V trimming: 4 bases; J trimming: 2 bases; junction bases outside the gene matches: 5. Germline V gene lookup returns CDR1 SGHRS and CDR2 YFSETQ. The CDR3 has 15 amino acids. CDR3: CASSPGTGVNTEAFF. DNA for the CDR3: TGCGCCAGCAGCCCCGGGACAGGGGTTAACACTGAAGCTTTCTTT.

CDR3 bases: TGTGCCAGCAGCTTAAGACTAGCGGGAGGGGCGACCCAGTACTTC. This gives the protein CASSLRLAGGATQYF. V usage is TRBV7-6 and J usage is TRBJ2-5; 14 nucleotides align to TRBD2. With 2 bases clipped from V and 7 bases from J, the junction kept 3 bases outside the gene matches. The CDR3 runs to 15 residues. CDR1 SGHVS and CDR2 FNYEAQ come from the germline V gene.

V gene TRBV7-2 combines with J gene TRBJ2-2, with 9 bases matching TRBD2. Per germline, CDR1 SGHTA and CDR2 FQGNSA. The CDR3 has 17 amino acids. Trimming removed 4 bases from V and 3 bases from J; junction bases left unmatched: 9. CDR3 loop: CASSSASGTWYTGELFF. The CDR3 nucleotides are TGTGCCAGCAGCTCGGCTAGCGGGACGTGGTACACCGGGGAGCTGTTTTTT.

This clone was counted a single time. This chain connects TRBV11-2 to TRBJ2-7; D is unclear. V lost 3 bases and J lost 3, with 15 bases in between. CDR3 length equals 15 residues. From germline, CDR1 is SGHAT and CDR2 FQNNGV. The CDR3 loop reads CASSFFLHQLYEQYF. As DNA, the CDR3 is TGTGCCAGCAGCTTTTTTCTCCACCAGCTCTACGAGCAGTACTTC.

CDR3 amino acids: CASSQDTILAFNEQFF. CDR3 nucleotide sequence: TGCGCCAGCAGCCAAGATACGATCCTAGCGTTCAATGAGCAGTTCTTC. This chain links TRBV4-1 with TRBJ2-1; possibly TRBD2 for D (6 bases). The CDR3 covers 16 residues. Trimming took off 0 bases at V and 6 bases at J, with 15 bases between the two ends. CDR1 and CDR2 from the germline V gene are MGHRA and YSYEKL.

This clone was recorded a few times. Different DNA sequences within this sample yield the same CDR3. J is TRBJ1-5 and V is TRBV27; 9 positions agree with TRBD1. Germline CDR1 is MNHEY and CDR2 is SMNVEV (reference sequence). The CDR3 runs to 14 residues. With V trimmed by 5 bases and J by 6 bases, 5 bases remained unmatched. Here the CDR3 DNA reads TGTGCCAGCAGTGTAACAGGGGGCAGTCAGCCCCAGCATTTT. Amino acid sequence: CASSVTGGSQPQHF.

The V gene is TRBV18, the J gene TRBJ2-3; a possible D gene is TRBD1 (6 bases). In germline, CDR1 is KGHSH, CDR2 LQKENI. Trimming pared 3 bases from V and 0 bases from J, leaving 10 bases between. The CDR3 runs to 15 residues. The DNA for the CDR3 is TGTGCCAGCTCACCCCGGGACATTAGCACAGATACGCAGTATTTT. It encodes CASSPRDISTDTQYF. The whole variable domain, remainder taken from reference TRBV18 and TRBJ2-3, is NAGVMQNPRHLVRRRGQEARLRCSPMKGHSHVYWYRQLPEEGLKFMVYLQKENIIDESGMPKERFSAEFPKEGPSILRIQQVVRGDSAAYFCASSPRDISTDTQYFGPGTRLTVL.

The chain uses TRBV15 and TRBJ2-7; D is undetermined. The length of the CDR3 is 14 residues. In germline, CDR1 is LNHNV, CDR2 YYDKDF (reference sequence). V lost 0 bases to trimming and J lost 3 bases, with 9 bases between them. CDR3 sequence (DNA): TGTGCCACCAGCAGAGATTCACCCTTCTACGAGCAGTACTTC. Its protein product is CATSRDSPFYEQYF. The complete variable domain, with remaining parts taken from reference TRBV15 and TRBJ2-7, reads DAMVIQNPRYQVTQFGKPVTLSCSQTLNHNVMYWYQQKSSQAPKLLFHYYDKDFNNEADTPDNFQSRRPNTSFCFLDIRSPGLGDTAMYLCATSRDSPFYEQYFGPGTRLTVT.

This chain uses TRBV27 with TRBJ2-7, with D maybe TRBD1 (7 bases). Trimming removed 6 bases at V and 4 bases at J, with 16 bases between. The CDR3 is made up of 14 amino acids. In germline, CDR1 is MNHEY, CDR2 SMNVEV (reference sequence). The CDR3 DNA sequence: TGTGCCAGCAGATTAATCAGGGGGGCGTACGAGCAGTACTTC. Its translation is CASRLIRGAYEQYF.

This clone showed up just once. CDR3 sequence reads: CASSGPPSVEQFF. In DNA form, the CDR3 reads TGTGCCAGTAGTGGCCCCCCCTCAGTGGAGCAGTTCTTC. The chain is built from TRBV19 and TRBJ2-1, with unresolved D. V lost 5 bases to trimming and J lost 10 bases, with 15 bases between them. The CDR3 spans 13 residues. The germline V gene has CDR1 LNHDA and CDR2 SQIVND (reference sequence).

As to this clone: The same CDR3 can be traced to other DNA sequences in this sample. V and J are TRBV27 and TRBJ1-2; TRBD1 is a possible D gene (5 bases). V was clipped by 3 bases and J by 2 bases, with 7 bases between them. Per germline, CDR1 MNHEY and CDR2 SMNVEV (reference sequence). The CDR3 sequence is 13 residues long. The CDR3 protein is CASSFGANYGYTF. In DNA form, the CDR3 reads TGTGCCAGCAGTTTCGGGGCCAACTATGGCTACACCTTC.